A single sample gave rise to the 10 T cell receptor beta chains below, sequenced in a study of shared clonotypes between healthy human individuals. TCRdb's table, derived via immunoSEQ multiplex PCR, lists solely in-frame clones and lacks some. Among around 200,000 clones listed, around 63% were seen once. Sequenced material: memory CD4+ T cells sorted from blood. Regarding subset: CD45RA-negative fraction. These receptors were taken from a man aged 25-45 years in good health.

The rearrangement joins TRBV7-2 to TRBJ2-4; possibly TRBD2 for D (7 bases). This CDR3 spans 15 amino acids. Trimming left V 6 bases short and J 5 bases short, with 17 bases between. Germline V gene lookup returns CDR1 SGHTA and CDR2 FQGNSA. The CDR3 spells CASRDSGGAQNIQYF. CDR3 nucleotides: TGTGCCAGCAGGGACTCGGGGGGCGCGCAAAACATTCAGTACTTC.

Regarding this clone: At one end the junction does not follow the germline gene, possibly because of a read error. V gene TRBV28 combines with J gene TRBJ1-1; TRBD1 might be the D (6 bases). The V gene's germline CDR1 is MDHEN and CDR2 SYDVKM. The CDR3 is 13 amino acids. The CDR3 nucleotides read TGTGCCAGCAGGGCTACAGGGTTCAAGGGGTCGACTTTT. This gives the protein CASRATGFKGSTF.

V usage is TRBV6-6 and J usage is TRBJ2-7; 9 bases fit TRBD1. The CDR3 contains 13 residues. The ends lost 10 bases at V and 7 bases at J; junction bases unmatched: 11. The V gene's germline CDR1 is MNHNY and CDR2 SVGAGI (reference sequence). The CDR3 DNA reads as TGTGCCACCTCCCGGGACAGGGTAGAGGAGCAGTACTTC. Encoded protein: CATSRDRVEEQYF.

The rearrangement links TRBV21-1 to TRBJ1-5. TRBV21-1 is listed as a pseudogene. This CDR3 contains 15 residues. The CDR3 DNA sequence: TGTGCCAGCAGCAAAGCTCTCGGAAGCAATCAGCCCCAGCATTTT. The encoded protein is CASSKALGSNQPQHF.

This clone was counted once. The chain uses TRBV11-3 and TRBJ2-7, with D perhaps TRBD2 (6 bases). Trimming pared 3 bases from V and 5 bases from J, leaving 11 bases between. The CDR3 is 13 residues long. Looked up from germline, CDR1 is SGHNT and CDR2 is YENEEA. DNA for the CDR3: TGTGCCAGCAGCTTGGTCGCGGGAAACGAGCAGTACTTC. Translating gives CASSLVAGNEQYF.

V gene TRBV5-8 combines with J gene TRBJ1-1; perhaps TRBD1 as D (6 bases). Between the trimmed V and J ends, which lost 3 bases and 3 bases, there was a span of 15 bases. The CDR3 totals 15 residues. In germline, CDR1 is SGHTS, CDR2 YDEGEE. CDR3 coding DNA: TGTGCCAGCAGCTACGGTTTGAGGGGGGACACTGAAGCTTTCTTT. Translating gives CASSYGLRGDTEAFF.

This chain joins TRBV5-1 and TRBJ2-7; maybe TRBD1 (7 bases). Trimming removed 0 bases from V and 12 bases from J, with 22 bases in between. Germline CDR1 is SGHRS and CDR2 is YFSETQ. This CDR3 is built from 15 residues. In DNA, the CDR3 is TGCGCCAGCAGCTTGGAATTTAACCGGGGCAGGGGGGCGTACTTC. It is translated as CASSLEFNRGRGAYF.

The chain joins TRBV6-5 to TRBJ2-1; 7 bases are shared with TRBD2. Germline V CDR1 and CDR2: MNHEY, SVGAGI. The CDR3 is 15 residues long. V gave up 2 bases and J gave up 0 bases; unmatched junction bases: 1. CDR3 DNA: TGTGCCAGCAGTTACGAGCGGGGCTCCTACAATGAGCAGTTCTTC. Residues: CASSYERGSYNEQFF.

The chain combines TRBV28 with TRBJ1-5; D unresolved. V lost 7 bases and J 3 bases, leaving 13 bases between the germline ends. The CDR3 runs 14 residues. Germline CDR1 reads MDHEN; CDR2 reads SYDVKM. As DNA, the CDR3 is TGTGCCAGCACGCGGTCGGTATCCAATCAGCCCCAGCATTTT. Translated: CASTRSVSNQPQHF.

This clone was seen repeatedly, ten times or more. The rearrangement links TRBV5-1 to TRBJ1-2; 10 nucleotides agree with TRBD1. The CDR3 extends over 14 amino acids. Trimming took 4 bases from V and 4 from J; bases not matched to a gene: 4. Germline CDR1 is SGHRS and CDR2 is YFSETQ. In DNA form, the CDR3 reads TGCGCCAGCAGCCCCGGACAGGGGGGCTATGGCTACACCTTC. Its protein product is CASSPGQGGYGYTF.